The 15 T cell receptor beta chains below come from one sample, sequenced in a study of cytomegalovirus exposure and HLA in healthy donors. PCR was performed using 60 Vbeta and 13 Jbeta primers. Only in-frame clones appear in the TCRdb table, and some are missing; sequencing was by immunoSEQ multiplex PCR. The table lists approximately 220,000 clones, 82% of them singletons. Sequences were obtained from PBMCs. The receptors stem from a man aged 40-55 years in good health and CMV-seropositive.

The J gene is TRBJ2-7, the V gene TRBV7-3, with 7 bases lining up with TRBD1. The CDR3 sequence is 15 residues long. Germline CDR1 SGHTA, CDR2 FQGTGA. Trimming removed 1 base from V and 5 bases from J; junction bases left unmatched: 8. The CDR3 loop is CASSLSARGFDEQYF. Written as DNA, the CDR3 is TGTGCCAGCAGCTTAAGTGCCAGGGGGTTCGACGAGCAGTACTTC.

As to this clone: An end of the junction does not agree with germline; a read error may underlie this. CDR3 nucleotides: TGTGCCAGCAGCCAAACAGGATATGGCTACCCCTTC. Protein: CASSQTGYGYPF. The chain recombines TRBV7-9 with TRBJ1-2; a weak D match, TRBD1 (5 bases). The CDR3 covers 12 residues. CDR1 and CDR2 from the germline V gene are SEHNR and FQNEAQ (reference sequence).

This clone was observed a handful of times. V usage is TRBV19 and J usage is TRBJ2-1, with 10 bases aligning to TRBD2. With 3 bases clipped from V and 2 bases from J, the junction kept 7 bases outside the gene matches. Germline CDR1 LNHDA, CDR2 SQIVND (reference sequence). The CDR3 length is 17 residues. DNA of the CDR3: TGTGCCAGTAGTATGAGTCCCCTAGCGGGAGCCTACAATGAGCAGTTCTTC. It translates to CASSMSPLAGAYNEQFF.

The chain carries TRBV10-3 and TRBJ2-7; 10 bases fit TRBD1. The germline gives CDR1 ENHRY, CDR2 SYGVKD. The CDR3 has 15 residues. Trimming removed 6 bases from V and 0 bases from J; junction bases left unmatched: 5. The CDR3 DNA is TGTGCCATCAGCCCGGGACAGGGGACCTCCTACGAGCAGTACGTC. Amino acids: CAISPGQGTSYEQYV.

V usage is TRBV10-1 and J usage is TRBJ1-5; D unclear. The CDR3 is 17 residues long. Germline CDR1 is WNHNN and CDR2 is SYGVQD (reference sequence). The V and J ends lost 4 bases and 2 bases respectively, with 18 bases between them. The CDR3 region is CASSVRSVGEGNQPQHF. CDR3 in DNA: TGCGCCAGCAGTGTCCGGAGTGTGGGAGAGGGCAATCAGCCCCAGCATTTT.

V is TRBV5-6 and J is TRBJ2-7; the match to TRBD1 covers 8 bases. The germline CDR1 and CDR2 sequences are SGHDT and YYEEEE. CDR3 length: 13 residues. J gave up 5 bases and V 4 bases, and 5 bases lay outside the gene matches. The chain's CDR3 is CASSAGQDHEQYV. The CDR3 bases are TGTGCCAGCAGCGCGGGACAGGACCACGAGCAGTACGTC.

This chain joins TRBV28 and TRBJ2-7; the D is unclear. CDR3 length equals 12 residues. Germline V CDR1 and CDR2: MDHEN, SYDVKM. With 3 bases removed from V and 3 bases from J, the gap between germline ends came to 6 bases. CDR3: CASSLQVYEQYF. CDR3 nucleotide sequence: TGTGCCAGCAGTTTGCAGGTCTACGAGCAGTACTTC.

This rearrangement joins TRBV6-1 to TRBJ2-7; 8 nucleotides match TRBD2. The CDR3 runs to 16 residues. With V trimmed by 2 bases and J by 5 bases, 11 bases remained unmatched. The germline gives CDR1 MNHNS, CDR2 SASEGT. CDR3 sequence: CASSERPAGVGHEQYF. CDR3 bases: TGTGCCAGCAGTGAACGGCCAGCGGGAGTAGGCCACGAGCAGTACTTC.

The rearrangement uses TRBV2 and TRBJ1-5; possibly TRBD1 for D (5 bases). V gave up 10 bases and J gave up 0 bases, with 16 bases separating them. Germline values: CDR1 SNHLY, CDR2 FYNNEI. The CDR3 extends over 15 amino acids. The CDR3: CATSGAEYSNQPQHF. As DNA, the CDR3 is TGTGCCACCTCTGGGGCGGAATATAGCAATCAGCCCCAGCATTTT.

Written as DNA, the CDR3 is TGTGCCAGCAGCTTGGGACAGGTAGTTAATGAAAAACTGTTTTTT. Its protein product is CASSLGQVVNEKLFF. The J gene is TRBJ1-4, the V gene TRBV5-8; weak D call: TRBD1 (6 bases). Trimming removed 0 bases at V and 4 bases at J, with 10 bases between. The germline gives CDR1 SGHTS, CDR2 YDEGEE. This CDR3 has 15 amino acids.

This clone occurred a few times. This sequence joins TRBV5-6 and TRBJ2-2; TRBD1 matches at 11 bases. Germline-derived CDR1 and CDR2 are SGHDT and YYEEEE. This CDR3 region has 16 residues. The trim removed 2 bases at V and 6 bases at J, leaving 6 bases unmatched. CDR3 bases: TGTGCCAGCAGCTTACCCGGGACAGGGGGTCCCGGGGAGCTGTTTTTT. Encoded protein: CASSLPGTGGPGELFF.

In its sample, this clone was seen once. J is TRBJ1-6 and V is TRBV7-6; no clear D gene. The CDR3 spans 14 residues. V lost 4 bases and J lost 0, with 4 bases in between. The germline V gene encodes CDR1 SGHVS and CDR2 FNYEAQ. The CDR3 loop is CASSSVSYNSPLHF. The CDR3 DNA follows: TGTGCCAGCAGCTCCGTCTCCTATAATTCACCCCTCCACTTT.

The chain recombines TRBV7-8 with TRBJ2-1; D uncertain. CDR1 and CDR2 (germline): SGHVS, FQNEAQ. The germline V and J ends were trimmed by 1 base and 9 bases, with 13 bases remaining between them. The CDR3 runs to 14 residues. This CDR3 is CASSLVSAALEQFF. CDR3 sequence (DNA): TGTGCCAGCAGCTTAGTGTCCGCGGCTCTTGAGCAGTTCTTC.

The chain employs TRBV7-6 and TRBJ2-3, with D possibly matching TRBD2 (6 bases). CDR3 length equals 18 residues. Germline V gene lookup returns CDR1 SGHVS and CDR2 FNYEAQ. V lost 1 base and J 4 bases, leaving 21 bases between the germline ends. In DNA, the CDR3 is TGTGCCAGCAGCTTAGTCCGGCAGGAGGGGCACCGGGCAGATACGCAGTATTTT. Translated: CASSLVRQEGHRADTQYF.

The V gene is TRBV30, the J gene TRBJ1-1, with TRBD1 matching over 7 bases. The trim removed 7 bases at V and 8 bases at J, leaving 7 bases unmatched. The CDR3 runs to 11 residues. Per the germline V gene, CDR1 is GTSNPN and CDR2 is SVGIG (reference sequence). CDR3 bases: TGTGCCTTGGAGAGGGGGCTCGAAGCTTTCTTT. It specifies CALERGLEAFF.